One and the same sample provided the 27 T cell receptor beta chains below, sequenced in a study of blood T cells in healthy people across ages. The authors ran a second PCR of about 7 to 11 cycles using a sample-barcoded 5' primer and a J-beta primer mix. Using its own MiXCR run on the 5' RACE reads, TCRdb lists one record per CDR3 protein. The data hold 550,000 to 650,000 distinct CDR3 sequences, with about 27% observed a single time. The same data also went into a second study, on T cells of mothers and their children.

Input material: blood. Every receptor here comes from a boy aged 2 to 10 in good health.

This clonotype was counted between two and nine times. The chain joins TRBV3-1 to TRBJ1-3; maybe TRBD1 (5 bases). The CDR3 is made up of 14 amino acids. Germline V gene sequence: CDR1 LGHDT, CDR2 YNNKEL (reference sequence). V lost 8 bases, J lost 2 bases, and 13 bases lay in between. CDR3: CASGGFSAGNTIYF. The CDR3 DNA reads as TGTGCCAGCGGGGGATTTTCTGCTGGAAACACCATATATTTT. Supplemented by reference TRBV3-1 and TRBJ1-3, the full variable domain reads DTAVSQTPKYLVTQMGNDKSIKCEQNLGHDTMYWYKQDSKKFLKIMFSYNNKELIINETVPNRFSPKSPDKAHLNLHINSLELGDSAVYFCASGGFSAGNTIYFGEGSWLTVV.

The gene calls are TRBV3-1 and TRBJ2-7; D is possibly TRBD1 (5 bases). The germline V gene encodes CDR1 LGHDT and CDR2 YNNKEL (reference sequence). The V end lost 4 bases, the J end lost 1 base, and 17 bases lay between the germline ends. This CDR3 is 16 amino acids long. For the CDR3, the DNA is TGTGCCAGCAGCCCCCAGGTAGGGGAAGATTCCTACGAGCAGTACTTC. Translation gives CASSPQVGEDSYEQYF.

This clonotype was detected only once. This sequence joins TRBV6-1 and TRBJ1-4; D call uncertain. Germline V gene lookup returns CDR1 MNHNS and CDR2 SASEGT. The length of the CDR3 is 14 residues. V was cut by 6 bases and J by 8 bases, with 16 bases left in between. CDR3 DNA sequence: TGTGCCAGCAGCCCTGAACGTCTAGAGGAAAAACTGTTTTTT. It yields the protein CASSPERLEEKLFF.

The CDR3 sequence is CASSPTSGKGGELFF. The CDR3 coding sequence is TGTGCCAGCAGTCCTACTAGCGGGAAGGGCGGGGAGCTGTTTTTT. This chain joins TRBV12-3 or TRBV12-4 and TRBJ2-2; 10 nucleotides line up with TRBD2. Trimming at V came to 5 bases and at J to 7 bases, leaving 7 bases not matched to a gene. This CDR3 is 15 amino acids long.

J is TRBJ2-4 and V is TRBV4-3; 10 bases fit TRBD1. Unmatched junction bases numbered 4, after V lost 1 base and J lost 7 bases. The CDR3 runs to 15 residues. Germline V gives CDR1 LGHNA, CDR2 YSLEER. As DNA, the CDR3 is TGCGCCAGCAGCCAAGGACAGGGGGCGAGGAACATTCAGTACTTC. It yields the protein CASSQGQGARNIQYF.

This clonotype was detected only a few times. V is TRBV7-9 and J is TRBJ2-6; D not certain. Between the trimmed V and J ends, which lost 4 bases and 0 bases, there was a span of 22 bases. The CDR3 sequence is 20 residues long. Germline V gene data show CDR1 as SEHNR and CDR2 as FQNEAQ (reference sequence). For the CDR3, the DNA is TGTGCCAGCAGCTCTAGGCTCGTAAAAACTATCCACTCTGGGGCCAACGTCCTGACTTTC. Its translation is CASSSRLVKTIHSGANVLTF.

This rearrangement joins TRBV4-3 to TRBJ1-1, with D possibly matching TRBD1 (6 bases). The CDR3 is made up of 16 amino acids. The ends were cut back, 2 bases at V and 1 base at J, with 14 bases in the middle. Germline CDR1 is LGHNA and CDR2 is YSLEER. CDR3 amino acids: CASSQNLRGGNTEAFF. Here the CDR3 DNA reads TGCGCCAGCAGCCAAAACCTCAGGGGAGGGAACACTGAAGCTTTCTTT.

This clonotype was recorded a few times. The chain employs TRBV7-6 and TRBJ2-7; 16 bases align to TRBD2. V shed 1 base and J 3 bases; nucleotides not matched to a gene: 3. The CDR3 totals 17 residues. The V gene's germline CDR1 is SGHVS and CDR2 FNYEAQ. Here the CDR3 reads CASSLEGTSGGGYEQYF. As DNA, the CDR3 is TGTGCCAGCAGCTTAGAAGGGACTAGCGGGGGGGGCTACGAGCAGTACTTC.

Note on this clonotype: Its ends do not fully match the called genes, so a read error is possible. The chain couples TRBV14 to TRBJ2-1; TRBD2 is a possible D gene (5 bases). Germline CDR1 reads SGHDN; CDR2 reads FVKESK. This CDR3 has 13 residues. CDR3 in amino acids: CASRRSSYNEQLF. DNA of the CDR3: TGTGCCAGCAGACGCTCTAGCTACAATGAGCAGCTCTTC.

This rearrangement joins TRBV4-1 to TRBJ2-1, with TRBD2 identical over 10 bases. The CDR3 is made up of 16 amino acids. Per germline, CDR1 MGHRA and CDR2 YSYEKL. The ends lost 0 bases at V and 10 bases at J; junction bases unmatched: 9. This CDR3 is CASSQEALAGVGEQFF. CDR3 sequence (DNA): TGCGCCAGCAGCCAAGAGGCCCTAGCGGGAGTAGGAGAGCAGTTCTTC.

This clonotype appeared a few times. This chain connects TRBV12-3 or TRBV12-4 to TRBJ2-3; TRBD2 agrees at 12 bases. Trimming at V came to 7 bases and at J to 8 bases, leaving 13 bases not matched to a gene. The CDR3 contains 16 residues. The CDR3 here is CASTDPLAGGEGTQYF. CDR3 bases: TGTGCCAGCACCGATCCCCTAGCGGGGGGGGAGGGTACGCAGTATTTT.

This clonotype turned up a few times. The chain carries TRBV4-1 and TRBJ1-6; no clear D. The CDR3 runs 15 residues. Germline-derived CDR1 and CDR2 are MGHRA and YSYEKL. The V gene lost 1 base and the J gene lost 9 bases, with 13 bases spanning the gap. The CDR3 spells CASSQGELSGSPLHF. CDR3 in DNA: TGCGCCAGCAGCCAAGGCGAACTCAGCGGTTCACCCCTCCACTTT.

With regard to this clonotype: One end of the junction varies from germline; a read error may be responsible. The chain couples TRBV6-2 or TRBV6-3 to TRBJ2-7, with D perhaps TRBD2 (6 bases). Germline-derived CDR1 and CDR2 are MNHEY and SVGEGT. CDR3 length: 14 amino acids. CDR3 in DNA: TGTGCCAGCAGCTACTCGCGGGGACCCTACGAGCAGTACTTC. Translation gives CASSYSRGPYEQYF.

Only a few counts were recorded for this clonotype. The chain links TRBV15 to TRBJ2-3; 10 nucleotides align to TRBD1. This CDR3 spans 13 amino acids. The ends lost 4 bases at V and 12 bases at J; junction bases unmatched: 7. Looked up from germline, CDR1 is LNHNV and CDR2 is YYDKDF (reference sequence). CDR3 protein: CATSTPGQGTQYF. The CDR3 DNA is TGTGCCACCAGCACTCCGGGACAGGGGACACAGTATTTT.

This clonotype came up a few times. The chain links TRBV5-5 to TRBJ1-1, with a weak D call TRBD1 (5 bases). Germline V gene sequence: CDR1 SGHKS, CDR2 YYEKEE (reference sequence). The V gene lost 3 bases and the J gene lost 1 base, with 16 bases spanning the gap. This CDR3 contains 16 residues. The CDR3 sequence is CASSYTGTDPNTEAFF. CDR3 bases: TGTGCCAGCAGCTATACAGGTACAGACCCGAACACTGAAGCTTTCTTT.

This clonotype was counted only a few times. The chain employs TRBV18 and TRBJ2-5; possible D gene TRBD2, 6 bases. Trimming shortened V by 2 bases and J by 4 bases, and 17 bases separated the two germline ends. The CDR3 contains 16 residues. Germline CDR1 and CDR2: KGHSH and LQKENI. The CDR3 sequence is CASSPSSIPGGETQYF. CDR3 DNA: TGTGCCAGCTCACCAAGCTCCATACCCGGGGGAGAGACCCAGTACTTC.

The chain joins TRBV29-1 to TRBJ2-6, with 7 nucleotides matching TRBD2. The CDR3 covers 14 residues. Trimming at V came to 6 bases and at J to 1 base, leaving 3 bases not matched to a gene. Germline CDR1 reads SQVTM; CDR2 reads ANQGSEA. CDR3: CSVRGESGANVLTF. As DNA, the CDR3 is TGCAGCGTACGGGGGGAGTCTGGGGCCAACGTCCTGACTTTC. Based on the CDR3 plus reference TRBV29-1 and TRBJ2-6, the full variable domain is SAVISQKPSRDICQRGTSLTIQCQVDSQVTMMFWYRQQPGQSLTLIATANQGSEATYESGFVIDKFPISRPNLTFSTLTVSNMSPEDSSIYLCSVRGESGANVLTFGAGSRLTVL.

This chain joins TRBV4-3 and TRBJ2-5; 14 bases map to TRBD2. The better agreement between TRBJ2-1 and the DNA end casts doubt on the J call. CDR1 is LGHNA and CDR2 is YSLEER in the germline V gene. The CDR3 has 15 residues. CDR3 region: CASSPGTSGSGWQFF. The DNA for the CDR3 is TGCGCCAGCAGCCCCGGGACTAGCGGGAGTGGGTGGCAGTTCTTC.

This clonotype has just a few counts. The chain carries TRBV6-1 and TRBJ2-5; D gene unclear. The CDR3 runs 12 residues. V lost 7 bases and J lost 2, with 8 bases in between. Per the germline V gene, CDR1 is MNHNS and CDR2 is SASEGT. CDR3 amino acids: CASTEIQETQYF. CDR3 DNA: TGTGCCAGCACAGAGATTCAAGAGACCCAGTACTTC.

There are a few counts of this clonotype. The rearrangement joins TRBV9 to TRBJ2-5; 7 bases are shared with TRBD2. The V and J ends lost 4 bases and 5 bases, in that order; junction bases with no gene match: 11. Germline V gene sequence: CDR1 SGDLS, CDR2 YYNGEE. The CDR3 contains 15 residues. DNA of the CDR3: TGTGCCAGCAGCCATCGGGACTATAAATGGGAGACCCAGTACTTC. The encoded protein is CASSHRDYKWETQYF. Full variable domain (missing parts from reference TRBV9 and TRBJ2-5): DSGVTQTPKHLITATGQRVTLRCSPRSGDLSVYWYQQSLDQGLQFLIQYYNGEERAKGNILERFSAQQFPDLHSELNLSSLELGDSALYFCASSHRDYKWETQYFGPGTRLLVL.

V gene TRBV12-3 or TRBV12-4 combines with J gene TRBJ1-4; the D gene is possibly TRBD1 (6 bases). The CDR3 loop spans 14 amino acids. Trimming pared 6 bases from V and 6 bases from J, leaving 14 bases between. Here the CDR3 reads CASSRGGPDEKLFF. As DNA, the CDR3 is TGTGCCAGCAGCCGGGGGGGGCCCGATGAAAAACTGTTTTTT.

V gene TRBV6-5 combines with J gene TRBJ2-3; 8 positions match TRBD2. The junction had 6 bases not matched to a gene; V was cut back by 4 bases and J by 3 bases. This CDR3 has 15 amino acids. Germline assignment: CDR1 MNHEY and CDR2 SVGAGI. Written as DNA, the CDR3 is TGTGCCAGCAGTTTTCGTAGCGGGATAACAGATACGCAGTATTTT. Its translation: CASSFRSGITDTQYF.

The chain uses TRBV20-1 and TRBJ2-3; D might be TRBD1 (5 bases). Germline CDR1 is DFQATT and CDR2 is SNEGSKA (reference sequence). The CDR3 covers 14 residues. The germline V and J ends were trimmed by 2 bases and 0 bases, with 9 bases remaining between them. The CDR3 DNA is TGCAGTGCTAGAAGCAGGGTCAGCACAGATACGCAGTATTTT. Translated: CSARSRVSTDTQYF.

The V gene is TRBV6-1, the J gene TRBJ2-5; tentative D call: TRBD2 (6 bases). The germline V gene has CDR1 MNHNS and CDR2 SASEGT. This CDR3 comprises 12 residues. V lost 11 bases and J lost 5, with 15 bases in between. The CDR3 bases are TGTGCCGGTGGGACGGAGGGGGAGACCCAGTACTTC. It translates to CAGGTEGETQYF.

The chain carries TRBV4-2 and TRBJ2-1, with 7 bases aligning to TRBD1. CDR3 size: 13 residues. Germline assignment: CDR1 LGHNA and CDR2 YNFKEQ. V shed 6 bases and J 5 bases; nucleotides not matched to a gene: 4. The CDR3 reads CASRGTENNEQFF. CDR3 sequence (DNA): TGTGCCAGCAGGGGGACAGAGAACAATGAGCAGTTCTTC.

The V call is TRBV27, the J call TRBJ2-1; 7 bases line up with TRBD1. The better agreement between TRBJ2-7 and the DNA end casts doubt on the J call. The germline V gene has CDR1 MNHEY and CDR2 SMNVEV (reference sequence). This CDR3 is 12 amino acids long. The chain's CDR3 is CASSLDRVKQYF. CDR3 nucleotide sequence: TGTGCCAGCAGTTTAGACAGGGTAAAGCAGTACTTC.

The table lists this clonotype with a few counts. V and J are TRBV3-1 and TRBJ1-4; D remains ambiguous. CDR3 length equals 18 residues. Germline lookup yields CDR1 LGHDT and CDR2 YNNKEL (reference sequence). Trimming shortened V by 1 base and J by 5 bases, and 20 bases separated the two germline ends. CDR3 residues: CASSQGEGSQEENEKLFF. CDR3 nucleotide sequence: TGTGCCAGCAGCCAAGGAGAGGGTTCTCAGGAAGAGAATGAAAAACTGTTTTTT.